These 19 T cell receptor beta chains were all obtained from the same sample, sequenced in a study of breast tumors, draining lymph nodes, adjacent tissues (dated by TCRdb to the mid-2010s). Libraries were prepared through multiplex PCR. Instrument used: Illumina HiSeq 2000. TCRdb reprocessing: public reads trimmed at Q25 with fastp, clones called with MiXCR, in-frame beta chains kept. Every entry covers one CDR3 protein and lists the most common genes and DNA from its rows. In this sample the table shows about 130,000 distinct CDR3 sequences, 21% of which occur a single time. The top ten constitute roughly 2.4% of the sample. Lymph node samples were obtained from the axillary draining lymph nodes of breast cancer patients. The sequenced sample consisted of axillary lymph node tissue. The origin of the receptors is a female donor with breast cancer. Some clones in this sample may be carry-over from other donors' samples.

At least ten counts were recorded for this clonotype. The CDR3 reads CASSVGTGRGNTIYF. The DNA for the CDR3 is TGTGCCAGCAGCGTAGGGACAGGCCGTGGAAACACCATATATTTT. This chain links TRBV7-6 with TRBJ1-3; 8 bases fit TRBD1. V shed 5 bases, J shed 3 bases, and the junction held 6 bases outside the gene matches. The CDR3 is 15 amino acids. Germline CDR1 is SGHVS and CDR2 is FNYEAQ.

This clonotype appeared a single time. This rearrangement joins TRBV6-6 to TRBJ1-1, with a possible D match to TRBD1 (5 bases). V was pared by 6 bases and J by 1 base, with 12 bases between. Germline V gene lookup returns CDR1 MNHNY and CDR2 SVGAGI (reference sequence). The CDR3 runs to 14 residues. CDR3 DNA: TGTGCCAGCAGCCTAGGACAAACGAACACTGAAGCTTTCTTT. Amino acids: CASSLGQTNTEAFF.

This clonotype was observed many times. The chain carries TRBV5-1 and TRBJ2-1, with D maybe TRBD2 (5 bases). V lost 4 bases and J lost 0, with 17 bases in between. CDR1 is SGHRS and CDR2 is YFSETQ in the germline V gene. CDR3 length equals 17 residues. The CDR3 loop reads CASSPRGAASSYNEQFF. DNA of the CDR3: TGCGCCAGCAGCCCCCGGGGAGCGGCGAGCTCCTACAATGAGCAGTTCTTC.

At least ten counts were recorded for this clonotype. The chain uses TRBV4-1 and TRBJ2-7; 8 bases are a match to TRBD1. V was pared by 3 bases and J by 2 bases, with 9 bases of the junction left unmatched. The germline V gene has CDR1 MGHRA and CDR2 YSYEKL. There are 16 residues in the CDR3. CDR3 in DNA: TGCGCCAGCAGCCACCTTCGACAGGGGACCACCTACGAGCAGTACTTC. It encodes CASSHLRQGTTYEQYF.

The chain joins TRBV5-6 to TRBJ1-4, with D tentatively TRBD1 (5 bases). Trimming took 3 bases from V and 0 from J, leaving 15 bases between them. The CDR3 has 17 amino acids. In germline, CDR1 is SGHDT, CDR2 YYEEEE. The CDR3 coding sequence is TGTGCCAGCAGCTCCAGCGGTGAGGGGCCAACTAATGAAAAACTGTTTTTT. Amino acid sequence: CASSSSGEGPTNEKLFF.

This clonotype was recorded a few times. The chain links TRBV28 to TRBJ1-2; a possible D gene is TRBD1 (5 bases). CDR3 length: 14 residues. From germline, CDR1 is MDHEN and CDR2 SYDVKM. Trimming pared 5 bases from V and 3 bases from J, leaving 13 bases between. The CDR3 DNA reads as TGTGCCAGCAGTAGCCTCGGGACTTACTATGGCTACACCTTC. The encoded protein is CASSSLGTYYGYTF.

This clonotype has ten or more counts. The gene calls are TRBV19 and TRBJ1-5, with D possibly TRBD1 on 6 matching bases. V was cut by 5 bases and J by 5 bases, with 13 bases left in between. The CDR3 contains 14 residues. Germline assignment: CDR1 LNHDA and CDR2 SQIVND (reference sequence). The CDR3, as DNA: TGTGCCAGTAGTGCAACAGGGAGTTATCAGCCCCAGCATTTT. This encodes CASSATGSYQPQHF.

To note about this clonotype: This may arise from a read error, as a much more abundant clone is one base away. The final CDR3 position lacks the conserved phenylalanine or tryptophan, pointing to a likely read error. V usage is TRBV30 and J usage is TRBJ1-2; D is uncertain. V was cut by 0 bases and J by 2 bases, with 7 bases left in between. The germline V gene encodes CDR1 GTSNPN and CDR2 SVGIG (reference sequence). CDR3 length: 13 residues. CDR3 sequence: CAWSVSPNYGYTS. CDR3 in DNA: TGTGCCTGGAGTGTATCCCCGAACTATGGCTACACCTCC.

This clonotype occurred many times. The rearrangement joins TRBV6-1 to TRBJ2-3; the D call may be TRBD1 or TRBD2 (5 bases each). The CDR3 totals 14 residues. The V end lost 8 bases, the J end lost 1 base, and 13 bases lay between the germline ends. Per germline, CDR1 MNHNS and CDR2 SASEGT. The CDR3 loop reads CASLRDGGTDTQYF. The CDR3, as DNA: TGTGCCAGCCTACGGGACGGAGGCACAGATACGCAGTATTTT.

This chain links TRBV5-1 with TRBJ1-1, with D uncertain. The V gene lost 4 bases and the J gene lost 3 bases, with 10 bases spanning the gap. Germline V gene lookup returns CDR1 SGHRS and CDR2 YFSETQ. The CDR3 length is 13 residues. The CDR3 loop reads CASSRNSDTEAFF. CDR3 sequence (DNA): TGCGCCAGCAGCCGAAACAGTGACACTGAAGCTTTCTTT. Complete variable domain (other parts from reference TRBV5-1 and TRBJ1-1): KAGVTQTPRYLIKTRGQQVTLSCSPISGHRSVSWYQQTPGQGLQFLFEYFSETQRNKGNFPGRFSGRQFSNSRSEMNVSTLELGDSALYLCASSRNSDTEAFFGQGTRLTVV.

This clonotype was counted at least ten times. The chain has TRBV9 and TRBJ2-2, with D tentatively TRBD1 (5 bases). Germline assignment: CDR1 SGDLS and CDR2 YYNGEE. V was clipped by 5 bases and J by 1 base, with 9 bases between them. The CDR3 contains 14 residues. The CDR3: CASRSRENTGELFF. CDR3 nucleotide sequence: TGTGCCAGCAGATCCAGGGAGAACACCGGGGAGCTGTTTTTT.

This clonotype appeared many times. The genes are TRBV7-9 and TRBJ1-6; D may be TRBD1 (6 bases). The CDR3 runs to 14 residues. V dropped 3 bases and J dropped 6 bases, with 9 bases sitting between them. CDR1 and CDR2 (germline): SEHNR, FQNEAQ (reference sequence). The CDR3 sequence: CASSFARGNSPLHF. DNA for the CDR3: TGTGCCAGCAGCTTTGCCAGGGGTAATTCACCCCTCCACTTT.

This clonotype was seen repeatedly, ten times or more. The chain recombines TRBV15 with TRBJ1-3; unclear D gene. This CDR3 is built from 14 residues. V dropped 0 bases and J dropped 8 bases, with 11 bases sitting between them. Germline CDR1 and CDR2: LNHNV and YYDKDF (reference sequence). The CDR3 DNA reads as TGTGCCACCAGCAGAGATTTCGGAGTAGACACCATATATTTT. It translates to CATSRDFGVDTIYF.

As to this clonotype: A read error is possible here, since a much larger clone lies one base away. J is TRBJ1-2 and V is TRBV30; D perhaps matches TRBD1 (6 bases). V was clipped by 5 bases and J by 2 bases, with 12 bases between them. Looked up from germline, CDR1 is GTSNPN and CDR2 is SVGIG (reference sequence). The CDR3 length is 13 residues. The CDR3 here is CAWRRGENYGYTF. The CDR3 DNA reads as TGTGCCTGGCGAAGGGGGGAAAACTATGGCTACACCTTC.

The chain recombines TRBV6-4 with TRBJ2-1; D may be TRBD2 (6 bases). In germline, CDR1 is MRHNA, CDR2 SNTAGT. Trimming removed 0 bases from V and 3 bases from J, with 6 bases in between. This CDR3 has 14 residues. CDR3 sequence: CASSDSGGYNEQFF. In DNA form, the CDR3 reads TGTGCCAGCAGTGACTCGGGGGGCTACAATGAGCAGTTCTTC.

The genes are TRBV2 and TRBJ1-1, with D unclear. Trimming pared 6 bases from V and 7 bases from J, leaving 12 bases between. The CDR3 loop spans 12 amino acids. CDR1 and CDR2 from the germline V gene are SNHLY and FYNNEI. CDR3 sequence reads: CASSKGVDEAFF. CDR3 DNA sequence: TGTGCCAGCAGCAAGGGAGTGGATGAAGCTTTCTTT.

This clonotype was observed at least ten times. The rearrangement links TRBV12-3 or TRBV12-4 to TRBJ1-4, with D possibly being TRBD1 (6 bases). The CDR3 has 15 residues. V was trimmed by 5 bases and J by 2 bases, leaving 12 bases between them. The CDR3: CASSQNRVTNEKLFF. CDR3 DNA: TGTGCCAGCAGTCAAAACAGGGTTACTAATGAAAAACTGTTTTTT.

This clonotype has more than one count but fewer than ten. The rearrangement joins TRBV6-6 to TRBJ2-1, with 7 nucleotides matching TRBD1. The CDR3 spans 14 residues. V shed 8 bases and J 5 bases; nucleotides not matched to a gene: 9. Germline CDR1 and CDR2: MNHNY and SVGAGI (reference sequence). The CDR3 DNA reads as TGTGCCAGCTATAGAGGGGGCCAGAACAATGAGCAGTTCTTC. Translating it yields CASYRGGQNNEQFF.

This clonotype came up many times. This chain joins TRBV4-1 and TRBJ1-4; the D gene is possibly TRBD1 (6 bases). The germline CDR1 and CDR2 sequences are MGHRA and YSYEKL. Trimming took 1 base from V and 0 from J, leaving 9 bases between them. The CDR3 is made up of 16 amino acids. DNA for the CDR3: TGCGCCAGCAGCCAAGGGGGGGGCACAACTAATGAAAAACTGTTTTTT. Encoded protein: CASSQGGGTTNEKLFF.